The 3 T cell receptor beta chains below come from one sample, sequenced in a study of regulatory T cells in long-lasting Graves disease. Time point: persistent/refractory GD, antithyroid drugs over 5 years with positive TRAb. The TCR library was made from RNA extracted from PBMCs. Building the TCR beta libraries relied on iRepertoire HTBI primers, and CDR3 regions underwent Arm-PCR. Via MiXCR, TCRdb re-called the multiplex PCR reads, giving one row per CDR3 protein. The sample yields 350,000 to 500,000 distinct CDR3 sequences, about 21% seen once. The sequences come from peripheral blood mononuclear cells (PBMCs), collected when the disease was refractory, from a patient treated with antithyroid drugs. All receptors come from a female donor with Graves disease.

With respect to this clonotype: No conserved phenylalanine or tryptophan is present at the end of the CDR3, so a read error is the likely explanation. V and J are TRBV6-1 and TRBJ1-1, with TRBD1 as a possible D gene (5 bases). This CDR3 contains 13 residues. V was pared by 7 bases and J by 4 bases, with 13 bases between. Germline V gives CDR1 MNHNS, CDR2 SASEGT. The CDR3 protein is CASTRGGGTEAFL. Written as DNA, the CDR3 is TGTGCCAGCACCCGGGGGGGGGGCACTGAAGCTTTCCTT.

The J gene is TRBJ2-7, the V gene TRBV19; D not resolved. The CDR3 length is 16 residues. Trimming removed 7 bases at V and 0 bases at J, with 19 bases between. Per the germline V gene, CDR1 is LNHDA and CDR2 is SQIVND (reference sequence). The CDR3 DNA sequence: TGTGCCAGTAAGAAGATGAGTACGGATCCCTCCTACGAGCAGTACTTC. It is translated as CASKKMSTDPSYEQYF.

The table lists this clonotype with a few counts. The V gene is TRBV6-2 or TRBV6-3, the J gene TRBJ1-1; tentatively, D is TRBD1 (5 bases). Trimming removed 8 bases at V and 1 base at J, with 14 bases between. The CDR3 extends over 14 amino acids. From germline, CDR1 is MNHEY and CDR2 SVGEGT. The CDR3 is CASRRTQGNTEAFF. DNA for the CDR3: TGTGCCAGCCGACGGACACAAGGGAACACTGAAGCTTTCTTT.